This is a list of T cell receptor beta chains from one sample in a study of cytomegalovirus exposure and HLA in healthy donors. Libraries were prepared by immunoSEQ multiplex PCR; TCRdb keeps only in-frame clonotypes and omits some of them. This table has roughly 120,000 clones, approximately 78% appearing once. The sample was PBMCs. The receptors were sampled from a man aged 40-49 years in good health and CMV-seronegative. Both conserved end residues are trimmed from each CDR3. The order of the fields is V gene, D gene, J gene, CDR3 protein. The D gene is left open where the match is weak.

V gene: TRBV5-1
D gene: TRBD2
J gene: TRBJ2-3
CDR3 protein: ASRTIAGSTDTQY

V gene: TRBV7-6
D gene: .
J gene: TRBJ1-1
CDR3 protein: ASTPRGGEAF

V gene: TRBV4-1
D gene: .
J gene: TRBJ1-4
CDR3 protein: ASSQDIQLGRTNEKLF

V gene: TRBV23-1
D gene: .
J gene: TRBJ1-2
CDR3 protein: ASSRSGNYGYT

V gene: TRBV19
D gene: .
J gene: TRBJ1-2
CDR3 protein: ASSMVGGQRNYGYT

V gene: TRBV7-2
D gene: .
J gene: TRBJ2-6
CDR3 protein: ASSLDGSLDVLT

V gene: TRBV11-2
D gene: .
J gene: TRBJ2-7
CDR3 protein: ASSKEGFLGSYEQY

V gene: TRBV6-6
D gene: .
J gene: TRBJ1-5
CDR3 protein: ASSYPGGQPQH

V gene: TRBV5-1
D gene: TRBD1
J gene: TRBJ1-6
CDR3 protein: ASSFRDRSSYNSPLH

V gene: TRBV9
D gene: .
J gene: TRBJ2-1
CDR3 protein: ASSPGGRDEQF

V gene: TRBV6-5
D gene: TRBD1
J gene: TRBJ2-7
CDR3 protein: ASSYEDRSYEQY

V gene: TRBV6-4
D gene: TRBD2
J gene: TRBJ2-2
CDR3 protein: ASSGTSGGSGELF

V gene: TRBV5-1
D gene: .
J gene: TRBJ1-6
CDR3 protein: ASSLDGQNYSPLH

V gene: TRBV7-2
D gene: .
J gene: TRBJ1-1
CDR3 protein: ASSLATGTEAF

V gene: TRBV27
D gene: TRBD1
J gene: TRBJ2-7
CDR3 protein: ASSWTGGSSYEQY

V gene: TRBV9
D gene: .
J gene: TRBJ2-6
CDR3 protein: ASSSPLSPTGSDFGANVLT